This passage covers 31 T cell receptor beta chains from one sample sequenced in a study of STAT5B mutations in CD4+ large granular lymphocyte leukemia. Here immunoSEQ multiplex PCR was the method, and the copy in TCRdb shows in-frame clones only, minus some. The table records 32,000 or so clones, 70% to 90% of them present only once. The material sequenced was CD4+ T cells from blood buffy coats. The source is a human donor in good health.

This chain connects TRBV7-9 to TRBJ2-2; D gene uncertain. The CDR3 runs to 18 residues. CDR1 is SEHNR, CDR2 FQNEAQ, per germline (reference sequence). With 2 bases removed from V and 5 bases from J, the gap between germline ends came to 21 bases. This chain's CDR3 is CASSLSVRVHRNTGELFF. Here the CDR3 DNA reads TGTGCCAGCAGCTTATCCGTACGGGTGCATCGCAATACCGGGGAGCTGTTTTTT.

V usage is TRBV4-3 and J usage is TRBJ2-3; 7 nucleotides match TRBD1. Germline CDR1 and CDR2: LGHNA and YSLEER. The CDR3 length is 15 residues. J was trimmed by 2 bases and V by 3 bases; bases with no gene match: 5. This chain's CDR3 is CASSQLTGTTDTQYF. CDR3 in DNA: TGCGCCAGCAGCCAGCTGACAGGGACCACAGATACGCAGTATTTT.

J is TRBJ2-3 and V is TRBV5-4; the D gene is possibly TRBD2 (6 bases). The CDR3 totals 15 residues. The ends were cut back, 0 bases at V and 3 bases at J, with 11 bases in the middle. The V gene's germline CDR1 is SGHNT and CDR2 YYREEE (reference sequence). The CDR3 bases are TGTGCCAGCAGCTTGGTGTCGGGAGCAACAGATACGCAGTATTTT. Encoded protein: CASSLVSGATDTQYF.

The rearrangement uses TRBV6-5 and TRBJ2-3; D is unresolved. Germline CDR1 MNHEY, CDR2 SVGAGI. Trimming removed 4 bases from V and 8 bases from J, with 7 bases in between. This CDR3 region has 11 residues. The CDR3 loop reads CASSWLGTQYF. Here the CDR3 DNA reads TGTGCCAGCAGTTGGCTAGGTACGCAGTATTTT.

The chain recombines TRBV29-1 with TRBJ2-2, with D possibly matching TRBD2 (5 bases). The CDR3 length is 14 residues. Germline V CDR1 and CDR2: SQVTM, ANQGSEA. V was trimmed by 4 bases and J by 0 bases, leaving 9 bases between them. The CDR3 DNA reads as TGCAGCGTTGTCCGGGGAACGAACACCGGGGAGCTGTTTTTT. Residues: CSVVRGTNTGELFF.

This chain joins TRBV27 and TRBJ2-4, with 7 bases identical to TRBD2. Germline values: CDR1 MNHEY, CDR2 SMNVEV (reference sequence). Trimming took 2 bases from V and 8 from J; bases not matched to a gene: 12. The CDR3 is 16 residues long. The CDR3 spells CASSLREHGGGYIQYF. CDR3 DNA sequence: TGTGCCAGCAGTTTACGGGAGCATGGGGGGGGATACATTCAGTACTTC.

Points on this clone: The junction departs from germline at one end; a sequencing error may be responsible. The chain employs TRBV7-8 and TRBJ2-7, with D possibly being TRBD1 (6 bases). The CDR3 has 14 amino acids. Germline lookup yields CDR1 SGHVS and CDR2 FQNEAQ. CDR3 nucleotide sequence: TGCGCCAGCAGCCAAGAGTCGGTTGGGGGCAAGCAGTACTTC. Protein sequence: CASSQESVGGKQYF.

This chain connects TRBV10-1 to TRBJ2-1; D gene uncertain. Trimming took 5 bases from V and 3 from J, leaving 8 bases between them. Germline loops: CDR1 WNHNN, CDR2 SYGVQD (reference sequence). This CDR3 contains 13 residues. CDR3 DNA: TGCGCCAGCAGTCCCGGTCTCTACAATGAGCAGTTCTTC. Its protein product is CASSPGLYNEQFF.

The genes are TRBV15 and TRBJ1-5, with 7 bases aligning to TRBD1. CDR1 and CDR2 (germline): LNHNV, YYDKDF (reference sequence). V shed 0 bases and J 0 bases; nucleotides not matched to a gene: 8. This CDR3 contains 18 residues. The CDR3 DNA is TGTGCCACCAGCAGAGACTGGACAGGTGGGAATAGCAATCAGCCCCAGCATTTT. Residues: CATSRDWTGGNSNQPQHF. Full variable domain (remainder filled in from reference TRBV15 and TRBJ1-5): DAMVIQNPRYQVTQFGKPVTLSCSQTLNHNVMYWYQQKSSQAPKLLFHYYDKDFNNEADTPDNFQSRRPNTSFCFLDIRSPGLGDTAMYLCATSRDWTGGNSNQPQHFGDGTRLSIL.

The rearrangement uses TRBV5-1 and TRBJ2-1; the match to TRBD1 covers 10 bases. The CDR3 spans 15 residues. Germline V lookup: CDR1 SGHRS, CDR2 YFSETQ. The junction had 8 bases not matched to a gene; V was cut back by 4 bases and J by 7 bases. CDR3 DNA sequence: TGCGCCAGCAGCCTAGGGACAGGGGTAGGTAATGAGCAGTTCTTC. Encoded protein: CASSLGTGVGNEQFF.

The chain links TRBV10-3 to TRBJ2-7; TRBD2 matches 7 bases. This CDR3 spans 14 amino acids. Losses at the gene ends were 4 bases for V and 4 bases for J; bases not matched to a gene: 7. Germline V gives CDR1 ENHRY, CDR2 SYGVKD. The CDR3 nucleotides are TGTGCCATCAGTGTGGGGACGGGAGGTTACGAGCAGTACTTC. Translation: CAISVGTGGYEQYF.

CDR3 DNA sequence: TGTGCCAGCAGTTCCAGGGACAGGGGAGCTCAGCCCCAGCATTTT. Its protein product is CASSSRDRGAQPQHF. The chain couples TRBV28 to TRBJ1-5, with TRBD1 matching 10 bases. CDR1 is MDHEN, CDR2 SYDVKM, per germline. The junction had 6 bases not matched to a gene; V was cut back by 4 bases and J by 6 bases. This CDR3 has 15 residues.

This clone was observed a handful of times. The CDR3 DNA is TGTGCCAGCACCGTGGGAGGAGCCCCCTACGAGCAGTACTTC. Translation gives CASTVGGAPYEQYF. This chain uses TRBV28 with TRBJ2-7; D perhaps matches TRBD2 (6 bases). This CDR3 contains 14 residues. Germline V lookup: CDR1 MDHEN, CDR2 SYDVKM. The ends were cut back, 7 bases at V and 2 bases at J, with 15 bases in the middle.

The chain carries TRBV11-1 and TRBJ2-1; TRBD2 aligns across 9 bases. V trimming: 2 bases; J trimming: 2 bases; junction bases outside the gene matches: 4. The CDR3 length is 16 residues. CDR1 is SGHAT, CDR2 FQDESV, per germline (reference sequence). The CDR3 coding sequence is TGTGCCAGCAGCTTATCGGCTAGCGGGACCTACAATGAGCAGTTCTTC. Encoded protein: CASSLSASGTYNEQFF.

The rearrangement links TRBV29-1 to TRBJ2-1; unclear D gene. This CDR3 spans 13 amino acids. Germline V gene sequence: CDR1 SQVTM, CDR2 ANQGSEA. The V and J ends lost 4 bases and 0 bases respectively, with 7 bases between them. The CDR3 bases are TGCAGCGTTGTATACAGCTCCTACAATGAGCAGTTCTTC. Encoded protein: CSVVYSSYNEQFF.

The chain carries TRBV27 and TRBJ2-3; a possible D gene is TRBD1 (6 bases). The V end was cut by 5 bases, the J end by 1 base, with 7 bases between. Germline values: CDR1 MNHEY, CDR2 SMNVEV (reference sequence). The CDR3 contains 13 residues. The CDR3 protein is CASSRTGTDTQYF. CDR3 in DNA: TGTGCCAGCAGTCGGACAGGCACAGATACGCAGTATTTT.

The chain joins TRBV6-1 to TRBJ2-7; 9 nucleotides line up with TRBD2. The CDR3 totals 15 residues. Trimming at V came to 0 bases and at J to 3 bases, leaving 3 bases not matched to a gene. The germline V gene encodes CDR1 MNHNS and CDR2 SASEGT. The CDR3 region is CASSEASSGIYEQYF. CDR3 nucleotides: TGTGCCAGCAGTGAAGCGTCTAGCGGGATCTACGAGCAGTACTTC.

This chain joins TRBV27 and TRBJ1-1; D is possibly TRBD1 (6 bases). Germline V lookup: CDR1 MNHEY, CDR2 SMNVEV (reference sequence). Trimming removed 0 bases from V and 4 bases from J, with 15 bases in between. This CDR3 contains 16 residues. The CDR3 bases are TGTGCCAGCAGTTTATCAGGGCAAACAGGGTCCACTGAAGCTTTCTTT. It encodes CASSLSGQTGSTEAFF.

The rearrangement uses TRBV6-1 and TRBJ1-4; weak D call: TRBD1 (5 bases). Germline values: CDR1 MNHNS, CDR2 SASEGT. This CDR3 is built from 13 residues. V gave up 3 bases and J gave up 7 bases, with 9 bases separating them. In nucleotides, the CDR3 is TGTGCCAGCAGTGACCCGACAGTTGAAAAACTGTTTTTT. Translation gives CASSDPTVEKLFF.

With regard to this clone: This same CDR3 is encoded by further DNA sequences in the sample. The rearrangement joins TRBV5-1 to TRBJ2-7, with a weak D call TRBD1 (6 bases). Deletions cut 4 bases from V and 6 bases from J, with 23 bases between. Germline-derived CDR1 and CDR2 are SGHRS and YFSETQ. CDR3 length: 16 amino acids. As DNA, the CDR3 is TGCGCCAGCAGCGATGCCTCTACCGGGACAAGAGTCGAGCAGTACTTC. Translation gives CASSDASTGTRVEQYF. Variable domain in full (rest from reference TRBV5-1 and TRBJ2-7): KAGVTQTPRYLIKTRGQQVTLSCSPISGHRSVSWYQQTPGQGLQFLFEYFSETQRNKGNFPGRFSGRQFSNSRSEMNVSTLELGDSALYLCASSDASTGTRVEQYFGPGTRLTVT.

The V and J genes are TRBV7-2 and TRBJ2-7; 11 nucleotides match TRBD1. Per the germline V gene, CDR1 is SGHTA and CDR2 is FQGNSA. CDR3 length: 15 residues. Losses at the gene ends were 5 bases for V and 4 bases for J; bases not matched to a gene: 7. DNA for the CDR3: TGTGCCAGCAGCCCCCGGACAGGGGGCGAATACGAGCAGTACTTC. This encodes CASSPRTGGEYEQYF.

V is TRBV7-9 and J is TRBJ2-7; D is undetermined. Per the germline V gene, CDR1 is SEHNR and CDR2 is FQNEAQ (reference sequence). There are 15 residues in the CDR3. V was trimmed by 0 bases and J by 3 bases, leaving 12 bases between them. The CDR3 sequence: CASSLALRDGYEQYF. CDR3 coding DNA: TGTGCCAGCAGCTTAGCTCTCCGCGACGGCTACGAGCAGTACTTC.

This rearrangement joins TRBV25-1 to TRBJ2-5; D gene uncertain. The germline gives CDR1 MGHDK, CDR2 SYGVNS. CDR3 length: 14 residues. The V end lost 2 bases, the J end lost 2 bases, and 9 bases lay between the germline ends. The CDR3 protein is CASSEQAEQETQYF. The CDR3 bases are TGTGCCAGCAGTGAACAGGCGGAGCAAGAGACCCAGTACTTC.

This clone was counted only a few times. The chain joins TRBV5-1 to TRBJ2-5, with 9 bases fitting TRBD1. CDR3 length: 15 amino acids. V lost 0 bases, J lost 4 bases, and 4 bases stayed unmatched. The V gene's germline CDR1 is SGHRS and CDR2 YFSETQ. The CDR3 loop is CASSLGDREGETQYF. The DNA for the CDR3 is TGCGCCAGCAGCTTGGGGGACAGGGAAGGAGAGACCCAGTACTTC.

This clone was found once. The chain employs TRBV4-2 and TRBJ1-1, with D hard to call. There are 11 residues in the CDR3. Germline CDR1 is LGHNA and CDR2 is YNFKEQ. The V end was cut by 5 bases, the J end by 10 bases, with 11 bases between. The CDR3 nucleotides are TGTGCCAGCAGCGGTATGTTTGCAGCTTTCTTT. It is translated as CASSGMFAAFF.

The CDR3 loop is CASSGRKGWVTQQLFQETQYF. Here the CDR3 DNA reads TGCGCCAGCAGCGGCCGAAAAGGATGGGTTACCCAACAGCTATTTCAAGAGACCCAGTACTTC. The chain uses TRBV5-1 and TRBJ2-5; D not resolved. Germline values: CDR1 SGHRS, CDR2 YFSETQ. CDR3 length: 21 residues. With 4 bases removed from V and 2 bases from J, the gap between germline ends came to 33 bases.

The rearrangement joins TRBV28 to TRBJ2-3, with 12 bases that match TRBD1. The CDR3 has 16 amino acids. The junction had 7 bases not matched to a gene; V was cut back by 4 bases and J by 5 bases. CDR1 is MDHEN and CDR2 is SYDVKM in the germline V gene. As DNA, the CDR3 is TGTGCCAGCAGTTCTACGGGACAGGGGGCGGGAGATACGCAGTATTTT. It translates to CASSSTGQGAGDTQYF. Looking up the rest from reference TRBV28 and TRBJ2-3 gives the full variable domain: DVKVTQSSRYLVKRTGEKVFLECVQDMDHENMFWYRQDPGLGLRLIYFSYDVKMKEKGDIPEGYSVSREKKERFSLILESASTNQTSMYLCASSSTGQGAGDTQYFGPGTRLTVL.

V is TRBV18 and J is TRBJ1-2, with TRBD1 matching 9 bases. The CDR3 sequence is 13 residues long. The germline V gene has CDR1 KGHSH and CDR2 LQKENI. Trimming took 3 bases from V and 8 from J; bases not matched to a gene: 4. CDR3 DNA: TGTGCCAGCTCACCGAGGACAGGGGACGGCTACACCTTC. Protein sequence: CASSPRTGDGYTF.

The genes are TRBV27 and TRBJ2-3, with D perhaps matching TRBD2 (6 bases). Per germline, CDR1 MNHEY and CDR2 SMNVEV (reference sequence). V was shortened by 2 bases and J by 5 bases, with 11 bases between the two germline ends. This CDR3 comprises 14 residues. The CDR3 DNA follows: TGTGCCAGCAGTTTAGGGCAGGGAGGAGATACGCAGTATTTT. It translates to CASSLGQGGDTQYF.

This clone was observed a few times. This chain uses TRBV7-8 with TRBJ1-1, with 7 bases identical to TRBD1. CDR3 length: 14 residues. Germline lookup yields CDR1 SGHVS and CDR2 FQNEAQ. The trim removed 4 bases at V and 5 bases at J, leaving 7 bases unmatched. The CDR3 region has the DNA TGTGCCAGCAGCTCGATCGGACAGGAAACTGAAGCTTTCTTT. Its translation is CASSSIGQETEAFF.

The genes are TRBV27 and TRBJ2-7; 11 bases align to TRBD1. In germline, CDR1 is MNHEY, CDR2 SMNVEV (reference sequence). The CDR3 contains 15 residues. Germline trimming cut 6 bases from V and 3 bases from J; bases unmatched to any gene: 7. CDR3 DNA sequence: TGTGCCAGCAGCCCGACCGGGACAGGGGGCTACGAGCAGTACTTC. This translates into CASSPTGTGGYEQYF.